This T cell receptor (beta chain) emerged from a study of cytomegalovirus exposure and HLA in healthy donors. Study results and limitations: The later analysis indicated that the majority of CMV-associated TCR beta chains appeared HLA-restricted.

A note on this clone: The antigen is unknown.

Primers for the PCR totalled 60 Vbeta and 13 Jbeta. TCRdb keeps only in-frame clones here, not all; method: immunoSEQ multiplex PCR. This table holds under 150,000 clones, roughly 68% found once. Losses at the gene ends were 0 bases for V and 4 bases for J; bases not matched to a gene: 3. This CDR3 spans 15 amino acids. The germline gives CDR1 SGHRS, CDR2 YFSETQ. The chain carries TRBV5-1 and TRBJ1-1; 10 bases fit TRBD1. The sequence came from a man aged 60-69 years in good health and CMV-seronegative. The sample taken for sequencing was PBMCs. CDR3 amino acids: CASSLVWTGGTEAFF. The CDR3 bases are TGCGCCAGCAGCTTGGTTTGGACAGGGGGCACTGAAGCTTTCTTT.